The TCR beta chain described here comes from a study of T cells in Graves' hyperthyroidism and ophthalmopathy. What was amplified from RNA transcripts were TCR beta CDR3 regions. In the first-round RT-PCR of the TCR CDR3, the HTBI primer set was used. TCRdb recomputed calls from the multiplex PCR reads with MiXCR, one row per CDR3 protein. Of some 340,000 distinct CDR3 sequences in the sample, 12% to 15% were seen once. This clonotype was counted a few times. Germline assignment: CDR1 MNHEY and CDR2 SMNVEV (reference sequence). The CDR3 is made up of 16 amino acids. V trimming: 1 base; J trimming: 11 bases; junction bases outside the gene matches: 11.

V usage is TRBV27 and J usage is TRBJ1-5; 10 bases map to TRBD1. The TCR sequence derives from a middle-aged woman with Graves' ophthalmopathy. The sequencing sample was made of blood. CDR3 protein: CASSLFGTGDNQAQHF. CDR3 DNA sequence: TGTGCCAGCAGTTTATTCGGGACAGGGGACAATCAAGCCCAGCATTTT.